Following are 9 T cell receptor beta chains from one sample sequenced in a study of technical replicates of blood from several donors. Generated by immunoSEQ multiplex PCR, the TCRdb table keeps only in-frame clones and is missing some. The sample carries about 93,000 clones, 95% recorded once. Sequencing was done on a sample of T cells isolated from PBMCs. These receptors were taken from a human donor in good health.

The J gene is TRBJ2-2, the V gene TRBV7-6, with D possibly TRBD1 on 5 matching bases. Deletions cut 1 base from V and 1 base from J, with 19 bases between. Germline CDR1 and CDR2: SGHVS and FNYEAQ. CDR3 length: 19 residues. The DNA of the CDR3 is TGTGCCAGCAGCTTAGGCTTTTTGGTAGGGGTGGTGAACACCGGGGAGCTGTTTTTT. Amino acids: CASSLGFLVGVVNTGELFF.

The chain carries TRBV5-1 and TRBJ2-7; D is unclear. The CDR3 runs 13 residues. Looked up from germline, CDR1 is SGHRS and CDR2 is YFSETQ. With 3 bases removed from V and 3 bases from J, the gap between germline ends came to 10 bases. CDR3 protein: CASSSIGRYEQYF. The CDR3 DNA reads TGCGCCAGCAGCTCGATTGGGCGCTACGAGCAGTACTTC.

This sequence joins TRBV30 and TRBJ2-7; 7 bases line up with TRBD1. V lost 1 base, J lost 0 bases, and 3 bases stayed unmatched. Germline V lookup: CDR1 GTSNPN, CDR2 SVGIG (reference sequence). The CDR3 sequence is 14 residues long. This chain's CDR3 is CAWSGTGDSYEQYF. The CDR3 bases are TGTGCCTGGAGTGGGACAGGTGACTCCTACGAGCAGTACTTC.

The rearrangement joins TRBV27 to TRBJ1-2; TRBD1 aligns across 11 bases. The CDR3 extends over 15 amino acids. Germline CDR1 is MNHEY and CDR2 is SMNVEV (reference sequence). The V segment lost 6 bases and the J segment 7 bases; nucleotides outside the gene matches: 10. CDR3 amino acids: CASSWAGQGAGGYTF. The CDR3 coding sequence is TGTGCCAGCAGCTGGGCTGGACAGGGGGCTGGTGGCTACACCTTC.

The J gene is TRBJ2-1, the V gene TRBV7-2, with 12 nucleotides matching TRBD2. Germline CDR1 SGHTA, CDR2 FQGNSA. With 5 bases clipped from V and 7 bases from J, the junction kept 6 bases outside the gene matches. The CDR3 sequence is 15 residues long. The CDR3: CASSPSGGAWNEQFF. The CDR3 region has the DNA TGTGCCAGCAGCCCTAGCGGGGGGGCCTGGAATGAGCAGTTCTTC.

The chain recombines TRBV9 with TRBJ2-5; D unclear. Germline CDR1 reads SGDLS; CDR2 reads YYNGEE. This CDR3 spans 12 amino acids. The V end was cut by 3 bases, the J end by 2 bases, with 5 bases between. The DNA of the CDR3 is TGTGCCAGCAGCGACAATCAAGAGACCCAGTACTTC. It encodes CASSDNQETQYF.

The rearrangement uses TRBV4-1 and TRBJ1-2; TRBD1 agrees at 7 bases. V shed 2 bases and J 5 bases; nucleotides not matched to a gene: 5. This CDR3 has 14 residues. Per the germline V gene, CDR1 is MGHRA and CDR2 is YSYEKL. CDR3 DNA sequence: TGCGCCAGCAGCCAACAAAAGGACAGGTATGGCTACACCTTC. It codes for CASSQQKDRYGYTF.

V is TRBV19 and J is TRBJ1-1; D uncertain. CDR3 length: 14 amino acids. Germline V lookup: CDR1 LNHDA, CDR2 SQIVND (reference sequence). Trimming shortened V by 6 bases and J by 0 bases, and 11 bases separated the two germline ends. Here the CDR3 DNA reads TGTGCCAGTAGGCGATACAGTCTGAACACTGAAGCTTTCTTT. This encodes CASRRYSLNTEAFF.

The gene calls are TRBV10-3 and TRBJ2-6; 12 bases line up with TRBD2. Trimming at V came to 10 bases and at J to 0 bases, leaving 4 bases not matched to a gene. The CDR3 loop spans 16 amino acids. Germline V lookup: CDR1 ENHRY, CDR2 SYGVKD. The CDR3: CASASGRASGANVLTF. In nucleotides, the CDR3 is TGTGCCAGTGCTAGCGGGAGGGCCTCTGGGGCCAACGTCCTGACTTTC.